A selection of T cell receptor beta chains follows, all from one sample in a study of monozygotic twins with inflammatory bowel disease. For each CDR3 protein, TCRdb gives one entry from its re-call of the 5' RACE reads, without DNA. This repertoire includes under 200,000 distinct CDR3 sequences. Sequenced material: blood. The receptors originated from a human donor with ulcerative colitis or Crohn's disease, or a healthy co-twin of an affected twin (not recorded which). CDR3s include the opening cysteine and the closing phenylalanine or tryptophan.

TRBJ2-7 TRBV5-1 16 CASSLGGARGTYEQYF
TRBJ1-1 TRBV5-1 13 CASSLRGTLEAFF
TRBJ2-2 TRBV7-3 17 CASSLNRLAANTGELFF
TRBJ1-1 TRBV6-5 18 CASSSQLRDRGIFTEAFF
TRBJ2-7 TRBV29-1 15 CSARRDSSQVFEQYF
TRBJ2-1 TRBV5-1 17 CASSPGGGKSSYNEQFF
TRBJ1-1 TRBV5-6 13 CASSFATETEAFF
TRBJ2-7 TRBV29-1 13 CSVDSGTTYEQYF
TRBJ2-3 TRBV27 14 CASSIRGSTDTQYF
TRBJ2-7 TRBV4-1 13 CASSQEAVYEQYF
TRBJ2-3 TRBV30 12 CAWSGGRNTQYF
TRBJ2-1 TRBV5-1 16 CASSSRPTSSYNEQFF
TRBJ2-1 TRBV5-1 15 CASSFQRASYNEQFF
TRBJ2-1 TRBV3-1 15 CASSRKQRGKTGQFF
TRBJ2-1 TRBV5-4 13 CASSLRTDNEQFF
TRBJ1-5 TRBV6-2/TRBV6-3 14 CASSPDGSYQPQHF
TRBJ2-1 TRBV11-3 15 CASSFGQGEDNEQFF
TRBJ2-3 TRBV6-1 15 CASSQTKAWGDTQYF
TRBJ2-3 TRBV10-3 15 CAITISGSSTDTQYF
TRBJ1-5 TRBV19 14 CASSIYRNNQPQHF
TRBJ2-7 TRBV12-3/TRBV12-4 12 CASALDTYEQYF
TRBJ2-3 TRBV20-1 14 CSADPPDTTDTQYF